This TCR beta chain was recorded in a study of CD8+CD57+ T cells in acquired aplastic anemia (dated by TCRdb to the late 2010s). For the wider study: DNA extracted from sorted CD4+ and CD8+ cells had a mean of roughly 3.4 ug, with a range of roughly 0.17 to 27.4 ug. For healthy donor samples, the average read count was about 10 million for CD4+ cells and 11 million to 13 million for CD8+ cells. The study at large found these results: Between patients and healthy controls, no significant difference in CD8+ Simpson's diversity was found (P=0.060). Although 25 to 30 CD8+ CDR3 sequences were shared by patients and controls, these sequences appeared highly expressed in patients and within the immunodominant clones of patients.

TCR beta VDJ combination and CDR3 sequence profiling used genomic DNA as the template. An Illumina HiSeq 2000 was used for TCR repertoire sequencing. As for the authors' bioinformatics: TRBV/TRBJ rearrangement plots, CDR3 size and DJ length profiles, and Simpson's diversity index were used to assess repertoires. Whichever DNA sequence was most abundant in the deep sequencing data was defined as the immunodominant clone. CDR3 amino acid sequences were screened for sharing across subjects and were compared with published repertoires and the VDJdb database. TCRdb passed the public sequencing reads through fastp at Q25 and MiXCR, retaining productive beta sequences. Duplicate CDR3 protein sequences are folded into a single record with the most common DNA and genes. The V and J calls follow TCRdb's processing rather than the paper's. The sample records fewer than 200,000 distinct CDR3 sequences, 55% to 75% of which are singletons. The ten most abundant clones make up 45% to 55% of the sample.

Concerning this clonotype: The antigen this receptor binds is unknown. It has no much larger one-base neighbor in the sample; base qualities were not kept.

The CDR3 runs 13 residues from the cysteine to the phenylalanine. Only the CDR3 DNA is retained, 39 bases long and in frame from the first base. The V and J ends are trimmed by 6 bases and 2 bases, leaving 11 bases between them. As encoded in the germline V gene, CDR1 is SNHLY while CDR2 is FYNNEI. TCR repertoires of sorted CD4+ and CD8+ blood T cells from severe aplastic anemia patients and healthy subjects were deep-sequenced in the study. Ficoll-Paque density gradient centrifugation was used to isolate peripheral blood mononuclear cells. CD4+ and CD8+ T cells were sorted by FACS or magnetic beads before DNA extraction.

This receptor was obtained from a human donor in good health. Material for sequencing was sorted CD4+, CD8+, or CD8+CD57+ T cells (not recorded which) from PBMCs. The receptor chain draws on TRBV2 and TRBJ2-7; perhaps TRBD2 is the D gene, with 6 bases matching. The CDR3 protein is CASREGLPYEQYF. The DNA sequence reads TGTGCCAGCAGGGAGGGGCTCCCCTACGAGCAGTACTTC.